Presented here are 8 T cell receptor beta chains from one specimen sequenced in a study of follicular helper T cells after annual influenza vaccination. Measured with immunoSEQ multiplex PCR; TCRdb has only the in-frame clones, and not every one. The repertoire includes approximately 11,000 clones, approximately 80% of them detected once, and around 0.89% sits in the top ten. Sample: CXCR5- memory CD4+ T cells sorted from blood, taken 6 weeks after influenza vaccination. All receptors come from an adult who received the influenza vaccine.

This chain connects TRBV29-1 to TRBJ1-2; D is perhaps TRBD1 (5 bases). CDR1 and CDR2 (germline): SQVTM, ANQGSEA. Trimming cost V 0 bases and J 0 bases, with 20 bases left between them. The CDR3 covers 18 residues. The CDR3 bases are TGCAGCGTTGAAGATCGGGGGTCCTCGACGGGGCCTAACTATGGCTACACCTTC. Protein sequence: CSVEDRGSSTGPNYGYTF.

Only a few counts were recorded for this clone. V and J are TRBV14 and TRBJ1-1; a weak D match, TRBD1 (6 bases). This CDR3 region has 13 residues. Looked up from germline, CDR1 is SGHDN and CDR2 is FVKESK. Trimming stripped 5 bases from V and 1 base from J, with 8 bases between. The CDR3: CASSSQGNTEAFF. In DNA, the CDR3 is TGTGCCAGCAGCTCACAGGGGAACACTGAAGCTTTCTTT.

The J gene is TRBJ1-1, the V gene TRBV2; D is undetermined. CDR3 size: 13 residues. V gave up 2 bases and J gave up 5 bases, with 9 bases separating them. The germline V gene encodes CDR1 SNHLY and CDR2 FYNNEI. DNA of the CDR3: TGTGCCAGCAGTGAACTCTATCGGACTGAAGCTTTCTTT. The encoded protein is CASSELYRTEAFF.

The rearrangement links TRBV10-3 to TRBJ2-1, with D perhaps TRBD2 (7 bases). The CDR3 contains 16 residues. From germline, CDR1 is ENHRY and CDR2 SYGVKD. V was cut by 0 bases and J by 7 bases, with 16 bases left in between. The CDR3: CAISESQVRGPNEQFF. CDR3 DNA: TGTGCCATCAGTGAGTCGCAAGTGCGGGGGCCGAATGAGCAGTTCTTC.

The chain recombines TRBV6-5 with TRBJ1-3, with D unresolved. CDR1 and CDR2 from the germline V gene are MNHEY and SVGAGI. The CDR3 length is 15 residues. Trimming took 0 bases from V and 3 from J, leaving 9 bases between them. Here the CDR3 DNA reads TGTGCCAGCAGTTACTCGCGGTTTGATGGAAACACCATATATTTT. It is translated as CASSYSRFDGNTIYF.

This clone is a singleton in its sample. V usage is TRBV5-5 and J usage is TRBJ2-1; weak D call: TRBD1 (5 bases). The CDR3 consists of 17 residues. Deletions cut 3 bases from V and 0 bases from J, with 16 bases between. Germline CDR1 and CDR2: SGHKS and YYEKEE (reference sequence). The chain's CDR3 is CASSSLTGNPSYNEQFF. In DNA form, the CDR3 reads TGTGCCAGCAGCTCGTTAACAGGCAACCCCTCCTACAATGAGCAGTTCTTC.

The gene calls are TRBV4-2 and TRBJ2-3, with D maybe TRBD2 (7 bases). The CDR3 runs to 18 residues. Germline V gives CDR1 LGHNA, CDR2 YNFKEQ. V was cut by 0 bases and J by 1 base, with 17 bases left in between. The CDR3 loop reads CASSQDPVGGGGTDTQYF. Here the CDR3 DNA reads TGTGCCAGCAGCCAAGACCCAGTGGGAGGGGGGGGCACAGATACGCAGTATTTT.

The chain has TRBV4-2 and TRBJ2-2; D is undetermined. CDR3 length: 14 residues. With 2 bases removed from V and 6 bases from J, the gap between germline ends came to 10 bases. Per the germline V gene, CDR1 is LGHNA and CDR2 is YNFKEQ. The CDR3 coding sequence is TGTGCCAGCAGCCAACCCTTAAGGCCCGGGGAGCTGTTTTTT. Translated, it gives CASSQPLRPGELFF.